The following is a TCR beta chain sequence with its context. Authors' data handling: Estimation of nucleated cell counts was performed using reference gene primer amplification. TCRdb keeps only in-frame clones here, not all; method: immunoSEQ multiplex PCR. The V and J calls and the clone size are those of that table, but D and trimming were determined from the DNA. The sample holds roughly 180,000 clones, roughly four fifths seen once. These data originate in a study of blood T cell repertoires in COVID-19. At the level of the study: Samples came from the United States, Italy and Spain, spanning acute and convalescent COVID-19. PBMCs, B-cell-depleted T cells, or T cells provided the cDNA or gDNA that made up the material.

Enrollment of patients from Seattle took place during active infection, with longitudinal follow-up. This TCR derives from a woman between 40 and 55 years old with COVID-19, enrolled during active disease. Sequencing input: peripheral blood.

The CDR3 is CASSPRVQGRMGTQYF. CDR3 bases: TGTGCCAGCAGCCCAAGGGTCCAGGGGAGAATGGGGACCCAGTACTTC. The J gene is TRBJ2-5, the V gene TRBV7-9; tentative D call: TRBD1 (6 bases). The CDR3 runs to 16 residues. The V gene's germline CDR1 is SEHNR and CDR2 FQNEAQ (reference sequence). V gave up 5 bases and J gave up 7 bases, with 23 bases separating them.